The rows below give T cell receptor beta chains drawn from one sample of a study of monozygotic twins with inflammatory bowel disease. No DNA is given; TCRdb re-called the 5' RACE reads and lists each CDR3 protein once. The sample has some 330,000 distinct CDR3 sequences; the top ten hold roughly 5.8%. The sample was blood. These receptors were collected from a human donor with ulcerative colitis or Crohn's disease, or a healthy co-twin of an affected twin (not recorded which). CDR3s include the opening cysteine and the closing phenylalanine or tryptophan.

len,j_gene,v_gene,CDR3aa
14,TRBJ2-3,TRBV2,CASSLGPRTDTQYF
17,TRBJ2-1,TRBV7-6,CASSRTGGVFRENEQFF
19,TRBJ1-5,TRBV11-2,CASSLWLDRGLSGNQPQHF
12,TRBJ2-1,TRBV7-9,CASSSSTDEQFF
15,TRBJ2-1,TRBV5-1,CASSLFAGANNEQFF
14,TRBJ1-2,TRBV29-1,CSAPRGGDNYGYTF
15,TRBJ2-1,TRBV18,CASSLRLAGDNEQFF
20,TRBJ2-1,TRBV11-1,CASSHPTGSKGRPGYNEQFF
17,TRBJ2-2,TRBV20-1,CSAYPSGRVSGTGELFF
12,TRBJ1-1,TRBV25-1,CASSSGNTEAFF
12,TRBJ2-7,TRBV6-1,CAKIQECYEQYF
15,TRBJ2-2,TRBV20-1,CSALGQGAKTGELFF
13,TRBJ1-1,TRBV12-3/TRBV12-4,CASSFGPNTEAFF
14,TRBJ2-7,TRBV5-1,CASSRSGPGYEQYF
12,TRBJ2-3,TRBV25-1,CASSELRDTQYF
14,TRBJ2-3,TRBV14,CASSQVGARSTQYF
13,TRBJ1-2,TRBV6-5,CASRSTGNYGYTF
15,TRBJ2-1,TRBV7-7,CASSQGLAGINEQFF
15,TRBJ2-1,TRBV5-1,CASSMTSGGAHEQFF
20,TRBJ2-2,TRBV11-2,CASSLSLLGLAGSDTGELFF
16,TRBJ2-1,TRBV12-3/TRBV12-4,CASWLAGGGLYNEQFF
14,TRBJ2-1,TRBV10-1,CASSEGGSYNEQFF
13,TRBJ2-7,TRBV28,CASSPPSGAEQYF
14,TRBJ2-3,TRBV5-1,CASRTGPGPDTQYF
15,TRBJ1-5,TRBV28,CASSFGGQGAQPQHF
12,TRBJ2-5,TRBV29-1,CSGTSGQETQYF
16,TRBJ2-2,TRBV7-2,CASSRGQGSTPGELFF
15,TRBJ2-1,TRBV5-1,CASQPSGGGDNEQFF
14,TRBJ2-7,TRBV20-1,CSARLAGIWYEQYF
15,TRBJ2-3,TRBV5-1,CASSYQTKVTDTQYF
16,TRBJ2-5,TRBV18,CASSPTTGGQQETQYF
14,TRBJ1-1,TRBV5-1,CASSQGQTNTEAFF
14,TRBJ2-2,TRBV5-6,CASSLWTSTGELFF